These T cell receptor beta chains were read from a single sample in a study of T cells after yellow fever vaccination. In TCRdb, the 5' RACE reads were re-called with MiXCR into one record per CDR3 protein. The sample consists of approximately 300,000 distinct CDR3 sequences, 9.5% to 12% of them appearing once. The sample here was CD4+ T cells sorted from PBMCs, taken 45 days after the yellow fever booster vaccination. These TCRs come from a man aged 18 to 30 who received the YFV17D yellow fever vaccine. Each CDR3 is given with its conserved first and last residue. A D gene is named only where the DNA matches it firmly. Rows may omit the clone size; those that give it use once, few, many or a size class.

cdr3_nt: TGTGCCAGCAGCTTACGCCAGGGGGAAGGAGTTTTCTTT; cdr3_aa: CASSLRQGEGVFF; cdr3_length: 13; j_call: TRBJ1-1; d_call: TRBD1; v_call: TRBV7-9; clone_size: few
cdr3_nt: TGTGCCAGCAGTTACAGAGTAAGCGCCTACGAGCAGTACTTC; cdr3_aa: CASSYRVSAYEQYF; cdr3_length: 14; j_call: TRBJ2-7; d_call: -; v_call: TRBV6-6; clone_size: -
cdr3_nt: TGTGCCTGGAGTGGGACAGCCTATGGCTACACCTTC; cdr3_aa: CAWSGTAYGYTF; cdr3_length: 12; j_call: TRBJ1-2; d_call: -; v_call: TRBV30; clone_size: few
cdr3_nt: TGCAGCGTCGGACGGACCTTGAACACTGAAGCTTTCTTT; cdr3_aa: CSVGRTLNTEAFF; cdr3_length: 13; j_call: TRBJ1-1; d_call: -; v_call: TRBV29-1; clone_size: few
cdr3_nt: TGTGCCAGCAGCTTACTCGCGGGGGGGCCCAGGGGCACAGATACGCAGTATTTT; cdr3_aa: CASSLLAGGPRGTDTQYF; cdr3_length: 18; j_call: TRBJ2-3; d_call: TRBD2; v_call: TRBV7-9; clone_size: few
cdr3_nt: TGTGCCAGCAGTTACGGCAATCAGGGGTCTTATAATTCACCCCTCCACTTT; cdr3_aa: CASSYGNQGSYNSPLHF; cdr3_length: 17; j_call: TRBJ1-6; d_call: -; v_call: TRBV6-5; clone_size: -
cdr3_nt: TGCAGCGTTGCCCAACCAATAACCGAAGCTTTCTTT; cdr3_aa: CSVAQPITEAFF; cdr3_length: 12; j_call: TRBJ1-1; d_call: -; v_call: TRBV29-1; clone_size: few
cdr3_nt: TGTGCCAGCAGCGATAGACAGGGAGTACAAGAGACCCAGTACTTC; cdr3_aa: CASSDRQGVQETQYF; cdr3_length: 15; j_call: TRBJ2-5; d_call: TRBD1; v_call: TRBV3-1; clone_size: many
cdr3_nt: TGTGCCAGCAGTACTACAGGGGCTTACCGTGAAAAACTGTTTTTT; cdr3_aa: CASSTTGAYREKLFF; cdr3_length: 15; j_call: TRBJ1-4; d_call: TRBD1; v_call: TRBV12-3/TRBV12-4; clone_size: few
cdr3_nt: TGTGCCAGCAGCTCCCCCCAGGGGGCTCGAATAGCCAACGACATTCAGTACTTC; cdr3_aa: CASSSPQGARIANDIQYF; cdr3_length: 18; j_call: TRBJ2-4; d_call: TRBD1; v_call: TRBV5-6; clone_size: -
cdr3_nt: TGTGCCAGCAGTGCATCCGCGACTTCGGCTAATGAAAAACTGTTTTTT; cdr3_aa: CASSASATSANEKLFF; cdr3_length: 16; j_call: TRBJ1-4; d_call: -; v_call: TRBV25-1; clone_size: few
cdr3_nt: TGCGCCAGCAGCTTGGGCTTGGCAGGGGGTAAAGGAGAGACCCAGTACTTC; cdr3_aa: CASSLGLAGGKGETQYF; cdr3_length: 17; j_call: TRBJ2-5; d_call: TRBD1; v_call: TRBV5-1; clone_size: -
cdr3_nt: TGTGCCAGCAGCGTAGCACAGGGCTCCGGGGCCAACGTCCTGACTTTC; cdr3_aa: CASSVAQGSGANVLTF; cdr3_length: 16; j_call: TRBJ2-6; d_call: -; v_call: TRBV9; clone_size: -
cdr3_nt: TGTGCCAGCAGTTTCTATAGGCCGGGCGAGCAGTACTTC; cdr3_aa: CASSFYRPGEQYF; cdr3_length: 13; j_call: TRBJ2-7; d_call: -; v_call: TRBV12-3/TRBV12-4; clone_size: -
cdr3_nt: TGTGCCAGCAGCCCCCTGGGACTAGCGGGGGGAGATACGCAGTATTTT; cdr3_aa: CASSPLGLAGGDTQYF; cdr3_length: 16; j_call: TRBJ2-3; d_call: TRBD2; v_call: TRBV2; clone_size: few
cdr3_nt: TGCGCCAGCAGCGCCTCGGGGATTTATTCCTACAATGAGCAGTTCTTC; cdr3_aa: CASSASGIYSYNEQFF; cdr3_length: 16; j_call: TRBJ2-1; d_call: -; v_call: TRBV5-1; clone_size: few
cdr3_nt: TGTGCCAGCACCCACCTGGGGGACAGGGGGCTTGGCGGGGAGCTGTTTTTT; cdr3_aa: CASTHLGDRGLGGELFF; cdr3_length: 17; j_call: TRBJ2-2; d_call: TRBD1; v_call: TRBV11-2; clone_size: few